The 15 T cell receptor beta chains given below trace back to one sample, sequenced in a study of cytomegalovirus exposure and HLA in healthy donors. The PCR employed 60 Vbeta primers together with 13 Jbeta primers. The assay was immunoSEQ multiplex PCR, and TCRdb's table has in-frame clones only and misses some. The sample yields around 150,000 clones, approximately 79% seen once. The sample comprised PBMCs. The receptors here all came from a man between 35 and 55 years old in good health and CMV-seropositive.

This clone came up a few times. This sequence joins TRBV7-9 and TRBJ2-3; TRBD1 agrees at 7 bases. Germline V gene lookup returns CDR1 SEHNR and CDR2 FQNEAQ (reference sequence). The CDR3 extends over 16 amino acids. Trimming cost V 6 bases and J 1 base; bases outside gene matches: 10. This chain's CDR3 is CASRNEKGAGTDTQYF. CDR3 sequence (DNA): TGTGCCAGCAGGAACGAGAAGGGGGCGGGCACAGATACGCAGTATTTT. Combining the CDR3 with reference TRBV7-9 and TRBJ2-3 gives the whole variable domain DTGVSQNPRHKITKRGQNVTFRCDPISEHNRLYWYRQTLGQGPEFLTYFQNEAQLEKSRLLSDRFSAERPKGSFSTLEIQRTEQGDSAMYLCASRNEKGAGTDTQYFGPGTRLTVL.

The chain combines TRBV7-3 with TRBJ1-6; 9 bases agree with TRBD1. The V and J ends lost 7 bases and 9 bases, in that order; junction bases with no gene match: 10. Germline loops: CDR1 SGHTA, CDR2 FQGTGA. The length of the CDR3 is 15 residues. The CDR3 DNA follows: TGTGCCAGCACCCCATACGGACAGGGGACTTCACCCCTCCACTTT. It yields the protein CASTPYGQGTSPLHF.

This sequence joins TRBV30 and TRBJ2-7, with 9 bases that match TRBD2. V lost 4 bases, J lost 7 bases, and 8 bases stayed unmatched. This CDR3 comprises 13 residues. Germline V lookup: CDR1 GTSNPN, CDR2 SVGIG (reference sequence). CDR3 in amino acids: CAWIAGASGEQYF. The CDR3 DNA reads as TGTGCCTGGATAGCGGGGGCCTCCGGTGAGCAGTACTTC. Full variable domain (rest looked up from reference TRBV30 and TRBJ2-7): SQTIHQWPATLVQPVGSPLSLECTVEGTSNPNLYWYRQAAGRGLQLLFYSVGIGQISSEVPQNLSASRPQDRQFILSSKKLLLSDSGFYLCAWIAGASGEQYFGPGTRLTVT.

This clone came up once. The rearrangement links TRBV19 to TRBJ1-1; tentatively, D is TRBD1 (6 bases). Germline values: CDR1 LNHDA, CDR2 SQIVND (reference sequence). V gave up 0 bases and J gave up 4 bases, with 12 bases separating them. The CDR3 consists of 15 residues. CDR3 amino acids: CASSIDRTEATEAFF. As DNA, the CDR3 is TGTGCCAGTAGTATAGATCGGACAGAGGCCACTGAAGCTTTCTTT.

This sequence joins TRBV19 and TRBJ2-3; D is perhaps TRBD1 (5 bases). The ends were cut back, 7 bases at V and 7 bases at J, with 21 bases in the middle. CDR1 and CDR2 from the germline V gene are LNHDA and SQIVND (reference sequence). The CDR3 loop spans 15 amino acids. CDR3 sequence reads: CASTPDSRSPYTQYF. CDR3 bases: TGTGCCAGTACCCCAGACAGCCGTTCCCCCTATACGCAGTATTTT.

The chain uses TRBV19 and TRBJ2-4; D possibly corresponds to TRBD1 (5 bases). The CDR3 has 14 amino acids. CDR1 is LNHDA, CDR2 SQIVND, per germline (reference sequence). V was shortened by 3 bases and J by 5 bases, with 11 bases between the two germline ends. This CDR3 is CASSILGDENIQYF. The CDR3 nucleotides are TGTGCCAGTAGTATTTTAGGGGATGAAAACATTCAGTACTTC.

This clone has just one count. CDR3 in amino acids: CASSPNLFRVRTEAFF. The CDR3 DNA follows: TGTGCCAGCTCACCGAATTTGTTCAGGGTGAGGACTGAAGCTTTCTTT. V and J are TRBV18 and TRBJ1-1, with D possibly matching TRBD1 (5 bases). The V end was cut by 3 bases, the J end by 5 bases, with 19 bases between. Germline values: CDR1 KGHSH, CDR2 LQKENI. CDR3 length: 16 residues.

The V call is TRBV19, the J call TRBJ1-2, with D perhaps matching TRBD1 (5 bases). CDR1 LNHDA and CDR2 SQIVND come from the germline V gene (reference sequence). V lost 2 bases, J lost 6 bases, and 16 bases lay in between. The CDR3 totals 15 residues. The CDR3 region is CASSILGGGSDGYTF. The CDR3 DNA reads TGTGCCAGTAGTATATTGGGCGGGGGGTCCGATGGCTACACCTTC.

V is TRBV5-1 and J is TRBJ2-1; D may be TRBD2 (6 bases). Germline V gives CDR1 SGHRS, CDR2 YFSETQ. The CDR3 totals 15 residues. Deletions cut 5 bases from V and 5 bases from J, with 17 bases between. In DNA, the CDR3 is TGCGCCAGCAGTGGGGGACGACTAGGCAACAATGAGCAGTTCTTC. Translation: CASSGGRLGNNEQFF.

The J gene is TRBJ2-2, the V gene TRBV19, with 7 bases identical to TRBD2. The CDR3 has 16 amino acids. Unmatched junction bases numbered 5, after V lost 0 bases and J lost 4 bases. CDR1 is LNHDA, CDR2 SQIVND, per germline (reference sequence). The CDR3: CASSIEAQRGTGELFF. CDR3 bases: TGTGCCAGTAGTATAGAGGCGCAGCGGGGCACCGGGGAGCTGTTTTTT.

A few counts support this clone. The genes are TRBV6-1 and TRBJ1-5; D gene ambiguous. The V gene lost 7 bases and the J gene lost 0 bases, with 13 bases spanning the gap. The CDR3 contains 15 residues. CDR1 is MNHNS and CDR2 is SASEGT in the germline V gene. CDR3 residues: CASIVEPNSNQPQHF. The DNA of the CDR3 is TGTGCCAGCATTGTAGAACCAAATAGCAATCAGCCCCAGCATTTT.

The CDR3 reads CASSTAGTSEFNGYTF. CDR3 nucleotide sequence: TGTGCCAGCTCAACCGCCGGGACATCGGAGTTTAATGGCTACACCTTC. V is TRBV18 and J is TRBJ1-2; D might be TRBD1 (6 bases). Germline V gives CDR1 KGHSH, CDR2 LQKENI. The V and J ends lost 5 bases and 6 bases respectively, with 22 bases between them. This CDR3 has 16 amino acids. Full variable domain (missing parts from reference TRBV18 and TRBJ1-2): NAGVMQNPRHLVRRRGQEARLRCSPMKGHSHVYWYRQLPEEGLKFMVYLQKENIIDESGMPKERFSAEFPKEGPSILRIQQVVRGDSAAYFCASSTAGTSEFNGYTFGSGTRLTVV.

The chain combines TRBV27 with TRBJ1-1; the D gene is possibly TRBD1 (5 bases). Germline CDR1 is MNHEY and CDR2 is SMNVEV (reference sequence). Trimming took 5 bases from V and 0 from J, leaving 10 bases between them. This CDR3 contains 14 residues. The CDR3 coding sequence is TGTGCCAGCAGTCCGACAGAGTTGAACACTGAAGCTTTCTTT. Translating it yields CASSPTELNTEAFF.

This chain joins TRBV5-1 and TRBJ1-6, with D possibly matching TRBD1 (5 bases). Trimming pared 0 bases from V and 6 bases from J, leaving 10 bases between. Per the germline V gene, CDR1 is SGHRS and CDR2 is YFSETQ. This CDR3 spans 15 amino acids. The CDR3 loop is CASSLETVVNSPLHF. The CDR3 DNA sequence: TGCGCCAGCAGCTTGGAGACAGTTGTTAATTCACCCCTCCACTTT.

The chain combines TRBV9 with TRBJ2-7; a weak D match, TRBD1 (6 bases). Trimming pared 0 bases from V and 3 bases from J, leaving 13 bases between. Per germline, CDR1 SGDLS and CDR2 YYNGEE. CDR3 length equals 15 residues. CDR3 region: CASSVGTETYYEQYF. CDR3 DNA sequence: TGTGCCAGCAGCGTAGGGACAGAGACTTACTACGAGCAGTACTTC.